The following is a T cell receptor (beta chain) sequence with its context. Its target is unknown. Every TCR beta cDNA library bore unique molecular identifiers. Approximately 450,000 cDNA molecules were recovered from an input of 1 to 10 million T cells. Using its own MiXCR run on the PCR reads, TCRdb lists one record per CDR3 protein. The profile shows about 810,000 distinct CDR3 sequences, 53% of them singletons. CDR1 and CDR2 from the germline V gene are SGHAT and FQNNGV. Trimming took 0 bases from V and 0 from J, leaving 9 bases between them. The CDR3 consists of 16 residues. This sample is drawn from a study of post-analysis software for immune sequencing data. Overall study findings and caveats: Elevated frequency relative to controls characterized several TRBV segments in patients, TRBV5-6, TRBV5-1 and TRBV20-1 among them. Under the F measure, samples that were prepared in one batch clustered strongly together. Among multiple sclerosis patients, normalized Chao1 diversity was significantly below that of controls.

The chain has TRBV11-2 and TRBJ2-1; either TRBD1 or TRBD2 may fit D (5 bases each). The source material was blood. This receptor was identified in a girl aged 5-17 years with multiple sclerosis. The CDR3 is CASSLEGELSYNEQFF. The DNA of the CDR3 is TGTGCCAGCAGCTTAGAGGGGGAACTCTCCTACAATGAGCAGTTCTTC.